The 18 T cell receptor beta chains listed next were all sequenced from one sample in a study of cytomegalovirus exposure and HLA in healthy donors. In the PCR, 60 Vbeta and 13 Jbeta primers were used. TCRdb keeps only in-frame clones here, not all; method: immunoSEQ multiplex PCR. This sample has tens of thousands of clones, with roughly 80% found just once. The sample taken for sequencing was PBMCs. The receptors here all came from a woman aged 40 to 49 in good health and CMV-seropositive.

This clone was seen only a few times. The chain is built from TRBV27 and TRBJ2-2, with D possibly matching TRBD1 (7 bases). This CDR3 spans 16 amino acids. Germline lookup yields CDR1 MNHEY and CDR2 SMNVEV (reference sequence). V was cut by 4 bases and J by 6 bases, with 18 bases left in between. Here the CDR3 DNA reads TGTGCCAGCAGTTCTTCAGGGGGGTCGATAGCCGGGGAGCTGTTTTTT. Translation gives CASSSSGGSIAGELFF.

This clone was observed once. This chain links TRBV27 with TRBJ1-1, with no clear D. Trimming took off 5 bases at V and 4 bases at J, with 5 bases between the two ends. Germline CDR1 is MNHEY and CDR2 is SMNVEV (reference sequence). The CDR3 runs to 11 residues. The CDR3 DNA sequence: TGTGCCAGCAGTAGCGGCACTGAAGCTTTCTTT. The encoded protein is CASSSGTEAFF.

The V and J genes are TRBV10-3 and TRBJ2-1; possible D gene TRBD2, 6 bases. Trimming removed 4 bases at V and 0 bases at J, with 13 bases between. The CDR3 loop spans 16 amino acids. CDR1 and CDR2 from the germline V gene are ENHRY and SYGVKD. The DNA for the CDR3 is TGTGCCATCAGTGCGACAACGGGGGACTCCTACAATGAGCAGTTCTTC. As protein: CAISATTGDSYNEQFF.

This clone was picked up one time. The chain uses TRBV5-1 and TRBJ2-2; 9 positions agree with TRBD2. Trimming took 5 bases from V and 3 from J; bases not matched to a gene: 2. In germline, CDR1 is SGHRS, CDR2 YFSETQ. The CDR3 consists of 14 residues. CDR3 sequence (DNA): TGCGCCAGCAGTTCTAGCGGGGACACCGGGGAGCTGTTTTTT. Translating it yields CASSSSGDTGELFF.

The chain uses TRBV7-3 and TRBJ2-2; tentative D call: TRBD1 (5 bases). This CDR3 is built from 14 residues. CDR1 SGHTA and CDR2 FQGTGA come from the germline V gene. Trimming removed 5 bases from V and 3 bases from J, with 10 bases in between. CDR3: CASSTTRDTGELFF. CDR3 nucleotides: TGTGCCAGCAGCACGACCAGGGACACCGGGGAGCTGTTTTTT. The complete variable domain, with remaining parts taken from reference TRBV7-3 and TRBJ2-2, reads GAGVSQTPSNKVTEKGKYVELRCDPISGHTALYWYRQSLGQGPEFLIYFQGTGAADDSGLPNDRFFAVRPEGSVSTLKIQRTERGDSAVYLCASSTTRDTGELFFGEGSRLTVL.

The chain joins TRBV15 to TRBJ1-1, with D tentatively TRBD1 (5 bases). V dropped 1 base and J dropped 4 bases, with 16 bases sitting between them. Germline V gene sequence: CDR1 LNHNV, CDR2 YYDKDF (reference sequence). The CDR3 has 16 amino acids. CDR3 sequence: CATSRGILGGGTEAFF. The CDR3 DNA follows: TGTGCCACCAGCAGAGGGATCTTGGGGGGAGGCACTGAAGCTTTCTTT.

This rearrangement joins TRBV7-3 to TRBJ2-1; possibly TRBD1 for D (6 bases). CDR1 is SGHTA and CDR2 is FQGTGA in the germline V gene. This CDR3 has 11 amino acids. Trimming took 5 bases from V and 9 from J, leaving 8 bases between them. CDR3 residues: CASSLGGEQFF. In DNA form, the CDR3 reads TGTGCCAGCAGCCTAGGGGGTGAGCAGTTCTTC.

The V call is TRBV4-1, the J call TRBJ2-2, with 11 bases fitting TRBD1. Germline V gives CDR1 MGHRA, CDR2 YSYEKL. CDR3 length: 19 amino acids. V shed 1 base and J 4 bases; nucleotides not matched to a gene: 11. The CDR3 sequence is CASSQGRGTGTGGTGELFF. Here the CDR3 DNA reads TGCGCCAGCAGCCAAGGGAGGGGGACCGGGACAGGGGGCACCGGGGAGCTGTTTTTT.

The chain couples TRBV5-1 to TRBJ2-5; 7 bases match TRBD1. The J call is doubtful: the DNA matches TRBJ2-7 better. Germline V gene lookup returns CDR1 SGHRS and CDR2 YFSETQ. The CDR3 contains 15 residues. The CDR3 is CASSLGGQFGDEQYF. CDR3 nucleotide sequence: TGCGCCAGCAGCTTGGGGGGACAGTTTGGAGACGAGCAGTACTTC.

The rearrangement joins TRBV5-1 to TRBJ2-2, with TRBD2 matching 7 bases. The CDR3 is 15 residues long. Germline V gene data show CDR1 as SGHRS and CDR2 as YFSETQ. Germline trimming cut 4 bases from V and 2 bases from J; bases unmatched to any gene: 5. CDR3 region: CASSKTSFNTGELFF. The DNA of the CDR3 is TGCGCCAGCAGCAAGACTAGCTTTAACACCGGGGAGCTGTTTTTT.

The sample holds a few counts of this clone. The chain joins TRBV27 to TRBJ2-4, with 8 bases lining up with TRBD1. The ends lost 5 bases at V and 0 bases at J; junction bases unmatched: 6. The germline V gene encodes CDR1 MNHEY and CDR2 SMNVEV (reference sequence). The CDR3 is 16 amino acids. The CDR3 loop is CASSANQGAAKNIQYF. The CDR3 nucleotides read TGTGCCAGCAGTGCGAATCAGGGGGCAGCCAAAAACATTCAGTACTTC.

V gene TRBV29-1 combines with J gene TRBJ2-3, with TRBD1 identical over 8 bases. The CDR3 extends over 14 amino acids. Germline V gene lookup returns CDR1 SQVTM and CDR2 ANQGSEA. The V segment lost 7 bases and the J segment 1 base; nucleotides outside the gene matches: 7. In DNA form, the CDR3 reads TGCAGCGCCCCGACAGGGGCAGGCACAGATACGCAGTATTTT. Translation gives CSAPTGAGTDTQYF.

The V and J genes are TRBV12-5 and TRBJ2-2; 8 bases align to TRBD1. Trimming cost V 6 bases and J 4 bases; bases outside gene matches: 10. Per germline, CDR1 LGHNT and CDR2 FRNRAP. This CDR3 contains 16 residues. CDR3 region: CASGPTRQGSTGELFF. In DNA, the CDR3 is TGTGCTAGTGGACCTACCCGACAGGGGAGCACCGGGGAGCTGTTTTTT. The whole variable domain, remainder taken from reference TRBV12-5 and TRBJ2-2, is DARVTQTPRHKVTEMGQEVTMRCQPILGHNTVFWYRQTMMQGLELLAYFRNRAPLDDSGMPKDRFSAEMPDATLATLKIQPSEPRDSAVYFCASGPTRQGSTGELFFGEGSRLTVL.

The CDR3 nucleotides read TGTGCCTGGACGACCGGGATAGGGGAGACCCAGTACTTC. This gives the protein CAWTTGIGETQYF. The chain couples TRBV30 to TRBJ2-5; weak D call: TRBD2 (5 bases). This CDR3 spans 13 amino acids. Germline CDR1 GTSNPN, CDR2 SVGIG (reference sequence). The ends were cut back, 4 bases at V and 5 bases at J, with 14 bases in the middle. Full variable domain (rest looked up from reference TRBV30 and TRBJ2-5): SQTIHQWPATLVQPVGSPLSLECTVEGTSNPNLYWYRQAAGRGLQLLFYSVGIGQISSEVPQNLSASRPQDRQFILSSKKLLLSDSGFYLCAWTTGIGETQYFGPGTRLLVL.

The chain employs TRBV7-9 and TRBJ1-6; possible D gene TRBD1, 6 bases. Trimming took off 6 bases at V and 4 bases at J, with 10 bases between the two ends. The CDR3 is made up of 14 amino acids. Germline CDR1 is SEHNR and CDR2 is FQNEAQ (reference sequence). The DNA for the CDR3 is TGTGCCAGCAGTCAGACAGGTTATAATTCACCCCTCCACTTT. It specifies CASSQTGYNSPLHF.

The gene calls are TRBV29-1 and TRBJ2-3; D possibly corresponds to TRBD2 (7 bases). This CDR3 has 13 amino acids. Germline CDR1 is SQVTM and CDR2 is ANQGSEA. Deletions cut 3 bases from V and 6 bases from J, with 13 bases between. The CDR3 reads CSVEGGAQDTQYF. The CDR3 DNA sequence: TGCAGCGTTGAGGGGGGGGCGCAGGATACGCAGTATTTT.

The chain has TRBV19 and TRBJ1-5; D gene unclear. The CDR3 totals 16 residues. The ends were cut back, 1 base at V and 3 bases at J, with 13 bases in the middle. Germline V lookup: CDR1 LNHDA, CDR2 SQIVND (reference sequence). The CDR3 sequence is CASSIGFRVPNQPQHF. CDR3 coding DNA: TGTGCCAGTAGTATAGGGTTCCGGGTCCCCAATCAGCCCCAGCATTTT.

The V call is TRBV6-6, the J call TRBJ1-1, with unresolved D. The V gene lost 2 bases and the J gene lost 8 bases, with 9 bases spanning the gap. Per the germline V gene, CDR1 is MNHNY and CDR2 is SVGAGI (reference sequence). This CDR3 contains 12 residues. CDR3 in amino acids: CASSYGPREAFF. CDR3 in DNA: TGTGCCAGCAGTTACGGTCCCAGAGAAGCTTTCTTT.